A single sample gave rise to the 16 T cell receptor beta chains below, sequenced in a study of cytomegalovirus exposure and HLA in healthy donors. With 60 Vbeta and 13 Jbeta primers, the PCR was carried out. Repertoires were generated with immunoSEQ multiplex PCR, while TCRdb's copy carries only in-frame clones and drops some. The sample includes 150,000 to 200,000 clones, 85% of them seen just once. The sample was PBMCs. The receptors derive from a man between 18 and 29 years old in good health and CMV-seropositive.

The chain couples TRBV4-2 to TRBJ2-3; 13 bases are a match to TRBD2. The CDR3 covers 16 residues. Germline CDR1 and CDR2: LGHNA and YNFKEQ. V lost 4 bases to trimming and J lost 4 bases; unmatched junction nucleotides: 5. CDR3 nucleotides: TGTGCCAGCAGCCCCGGGACTAGCGGGGAACCAGATACGCAGTATTTT. Translating gives CASSPGTSGEPDTQYF.

The CDR3 reads CASSATDLRNIQYF. The DNA for the CDR3 is TGTGCCAGTAGTGCCACGGACTTGAGAAACATTCAGTACTTC. The chain combines TRBV19 with TRBJ2-4; D is perhaps TRBD2 (5 bases). The V gene lost 5 bases and the J gene lost 6 bases, with 14 bases spanning the gap. CDR3 length equals 14 residues. CDR1 is LNHDA and CDR2 is SQIVND in the germline V gene (reference sequence).

The chain joins TRBV7-9 to TRBJ2-5; 8 bases agree with TRBD2. The J call may not be correct, given that the DNA end is closer to TRBJ2-7. The germline gives CDR1 SEHNR, CDR2 FQNEAQ (reference sequence). The CDR3 has 15 amino acids. The CDR3 DNA is TGTGCCAGCAGCTTAGACATTAGCGGGACCTACGAGCAGTACTTC. It codes for CASSLDISGTYEQYF.

V and J are TRBV11-2 and TRBJ2-1; perhaps TRBD2 as D (6 bases). Germline V gene sequence: CDR1 SGHAT, CDR2 FQNNGV. This CDR3 comprises 16 residues. V gave up 5 bases and J gave up 8 bases, with 22 bases separating them. CDR3 DNA: TGTGCCAGCAGCCGACCAGGGAGGTCGGGATTCGATGAGCAGTTCTTC. Protein sequence: CASSRPGRSGFDEQFF.

To note about this clone: At one of its ends the junction is not consistent with the germline gene, which may arise from a read error. V gene TRBV23-1 combines with J gene TRBJ2-7; 14 nucleotides match TRBD2. TRBV23-1 falls under the ORF class, with uncertain function. The CDR3 is made up of 17 amino acids. CDR3 in amino acids: CAGSQSGLAGDMGEQYF. In DNA form, the CDR3 reads TGCGCCGGCAGTCAATCGGGACTAGCGGGGGACATGGGTGAGCAGTACTTC.

This clone was detected only a few times. The J gene is TRBJ2-1, the V gene TRBV27; D is unclear. CDR3 length equals 14 residues. V was shortened by 4 bases and J by 1 base, with 8 bases between the two germline ends. CDR1 is MNHEY and CDR2 is SMNVEV in the germline V gene (reference sequence). DNA for the CDR3: TGTGCCAGCAGTTCCTACTTATCCTACAATGAGCAGTTCTTC. This encodes CASSSYLSYNEQFF.

The J gene is TRBJ2-7, the V gene TRBV10-1; no clear D gene. CDR3 length: 14 residues. Germline V gives CDR1 WNHNN, CDR2 SYGVQD (reference sequence). V dropped 7 bases and J dropped 3 bases, with 16 bases sitting between them. CDR3 nucleotide sequence: TGCGCCAGCACGAGTAGGCAGGCCCTCTACGAGCAGTACTTC. Translated: CASTSRQALYEQYF.

This clone was seen only once. This sequence joins TRBV9 and TRBJ2-1; 7 positions match TRBD1. Trimming at V came to 4 bases and at J to 8 bases, leaving 6 bases not matched to a gene. This CDR3 comprises 13 residues. The germline V gene has CDR1 SGDLS and CDR2 YYNGEE. CDR3 in DNA: TGTGCCAGCAGCCCAGAGGGGGCCCATGAGCAGTTCTTC. This gives the protein CASSPEGAHEQFF.

Of note for this clone: One end of the junction fails to match germline, which may point to a read error. The gene calls are TRBV5-4 and TRBJ2-2; 9 bases agree with TRBD2. From germline, CDR1 is SGHNT and CDR2 YYREEE (reference sequence). This CDR3 has 17 residues. CDR3 region: CASSQDSSGGHTGELFF. CDR3 nucleotide sequence: TGCGCCAGCAGCCAAGATTCCAGCGGGGGGCACACCGGGGAGCTGTTTTTT.

V usage is TRBV5-6 and J usage is TRBJ2-1; a possible D gene is TRBD2 (6 bases). This CDR3 region has 17 residues. Trimming left V 2 bases short and J 6 bases short, with 21 bases between. Germline lookup yields CDR1 SGHDT and CDR2 YYEEEE. CDR3 in amino acids: CASSFRSGDVRGNEQFF. The DNA of the CDR3 is TGTGCCAGCAGCTTCAGATCGGGGGACGTTCGGGGCAATGAGCAGTTCTTC.

This clone was picked up one time. V gene TRBV4-2 combines with J gene TRBJ1-1, with a possible D match to TRBD1 (6 bases). Looked up from germline, CDR1 is LGHNA and CDR2 is YNFKEQ. V was shortened by 0 bases and J by 5 bases, with 13 bases between the two germline ends. The CDR3 runs 15 residues. CDR3 coding DNA: TGTGCCAGCAGCCAAGACGGGGGGCGGGTAACTGAAGCTTTCTTT. This codes for CASSQDGGRVTEAFF.

The V gene is TRBV9, the J gene TRBJ2-1, with 10 positions matching TRBD2. CDR1 is SGDLS and CDR2 is YYNGEE in the germline V gene. This CDR3 comprises 17 residues. The junction had 7 bases not matched to a gene; V was cut back by 1 base and J by 3 bases. The CDR3 region is CASSVPDSGGSYNEQFF. DNA for the CDR3: TGTGCCAGCAGCGTACCTGATAGCGGGGGGAGCTACAATGAGCAGTTCTTC. The full variable domain, completed using reference TRBV9 and TRBJ2-1, is DSGVTQTPKHLITATGQRVTLRCSPRSGDLSVYWYQQSLDQGLQFLIQYYNGEERAKGNILERFSAQQFPDLHSELNLSSLELGDSALYFCASSVPDSGGSYNEQFFGPGTRLTVL.

The chain employs TRBV5-1 and TRBJ2-7, with 8 bases fitting TRBD1. The ends lost 0 bases at V and 0 bases at J; junction bases unmatched: 2. The CDR3 sequence is 15 residues long. CDR1 and CDR2 (germline): SGHRS, YFSETQ. The CDR3: CASSLGQGPSYEQYF. The CDR3 DNA reads as TGCGCCAGCAGCTTGGGACAGGGGCCCTCCTACGAGCAGTACTTC.

This clone appeared a few times. The chain joins TRBV7-8 to TRBJ2-3; D is perhaps TRBD2 (5 bases). The CDR3 is made up of 14 amino acids. V was pared by 5 bases and J by 1 base, with 10 bases between. Germline V gene lookup returns CDR1 SGHVS and CDR2 FQNEAQ. In nucleotides, the CDR3 is TGTGCCAGCAGCGGCCGGGATCGCACAGATACGCAGTATTTT. Translating gives CASSGRDRTDTQYF.

The chain couples TRBV15 to TRBJ1-1; D gene ambiguous. The CDR3 has 12 residues. The ends were cut back, 0 bases at V and 8 bases at J, with 7 bases in the middle. Looked up from germline, CDR1 is LNHNV and CDR2 is YYDKDF (reference sequence). The CDR3 DNA reads TGTGCCACCAGCAGAGATCAACAAGAAGCTTTCTTT. Amino acids: CATSRDQQEAFF.

The J gene is TRBJ1-5, the V gene TRBV5-1, with 7 positions matching TRBD1. Germline trimming cut 0 bases from V and 2 bases from J; bases unmatched to any gene: 2. The CDR3 is made up of 15 amino acids. Germline lookup yields CDR1 SGHRS and CDR2 YFSETQ. The CDR3 DNA reads as TGCGCCAGCAGCTTGGACGACAGGGGCAATCAGCCCCAGCATTTT. As protein: CASSLDDRGNQPQHF.